The source of this T cell receptor (beta chain) is a study of blood T cell repertoires in COVID-19. Looking at the study overall: PBMCs, B-cell-depleted T cells, or T cells were the source of the cDNA or gDNA that made up the material.

Sequencing used immunoSEQ multiplex PCR; TCRdb keeps in-frame clones, though not all of them. The profile shows roughly 100,000 clones, 89% of them singletons. Trimming left V 0 bases short and J 0 bases short, with 9 bases between. This CDR3 region has 16 residues. Germline-derived CDR1 and CDR2 are KGHDR and SFDVKD. The sequence was obtained from a woman aged 55-70 years with acute or convalescent COVID-19. The chain combines TRBV24-1 with TRBJ2-3; perhaps TRBD2 as D (6 bases). Sequenced input: peripheral blood. The CDR3 is CATSDLRRGSTDTQYF. The CDR3 nucleotides read TGTGCCACCAGTGATTTGAGGCGGGGAAGCACAGATACGCAGTATTTT.